The T cell receptor beta chain described here comes from a study of tumor-infiltrating lymphocytes in oesophageal squamous cell carcinoma. MiXCR, run by TCRdb on the PCR reads, gives a single entry per CDR3 protein. In the table there are approximately 11,000 distinct CDR3 sequences, around half of which are singletons. The TCR comes from a male donor with esophageal squamous cell carcinoma. The sequenced sample was esophageal tumor tissue.

In nucleotides, the CDR3 is TGTGCCAGCAGCTCGGCGGGAGGGTCACCCCTCCACTTT. This translates into CASSSAGGSPLHF. The chain carries TRBV5-6 and TRBJ1-6; D is ambiguous. The germline gives CDR1 SGHDT, CDR2 YYEEEE. There are 13 residues in the CDR3. The V end was cut by 3 bases, the J end by 10 bases, with 11 bases between.